This T cell receptor beta chain was sequenced for a study of T cell responses to AZD1222 COVID-19 vaccine. TCRdb keeps only in-frame clones here, not all; method: immunoSEQ multiplex PCR. This table holds about 140,000 clones, about 91% found once. General study findings and limits: Spike-wide coverage was observed for vaccine-associated CD4 TCRs, with dominant responses at 160-218 and 743-854.

Points on this clone: Its antigen remains unidentified.

Second doses that came at about 4 or about 12 weeks were put together. CDR3 length equals 12 residues. V lost 1 base and J 14 bases, leaving 12 bases between the germline ends. CDR1 and CDR2 from the germline V gene are MGHDK and SYGVNS. The rearrangement joins TRBV25-1 to TRBJ2-1; D possibly corresponds to TRBD2 (5 bases). Sequencing used peripheral blood, obtained 28 days after the second AZD1222 dose. The TCR was taken from an adult who received the AZD1222 COVID-19 vaccine. The CDR3 DNA follows: TGTGCCAGCAGTGAATTCGAGACCGGGGAGTTCTTC. Protein product: CASSEFETGEFF.